This T cell receptor (beta chain) was profiled in a study of beta chain features in type 1 diabetes. This clone turned up a few times. The antigen is unknown. Since all of the isolated RNA was reverse transcribed, expressed TCRB transcripts were what got sequenced. Sequenced by immunoSEQ multiplex PCR; TCRdb stores in-frame clones only, minus some. The table records 150,000 to 170,000 clones, approximately 10% of them present only once. Study-wide points: People with Type 1 diabetes carried modestly yet significantly shorter TCRB CDR3s in all four CD4+ subsets.

Germline V gene lookup returns CDR1 SGHVS and CDR2 FQNEAQ. V was shortened by 5 bases and J by 9 bases, with 13 bases between the two germline ends. This CDR3 has 13 amino acids. The receptor was isolated from a man younger than 40 with type 1 diabetes. Sequencing input: central memory CD4+ T cells from blood. The chain is built from TRBV7-8 and TRBJ2-2; D unresolved. CDR3 in amino acids: CASSLQTLRELFF. DNA of the CDR3: TGTGCCAGCAGCCTCCAAACTCTGCGGGAGCTGTTTTTT.